Below, 8 T cell receptor beta chains from the same sample are listed, as sequenced in a study of long-term antiretroviral therapy in people with HIV (dated by TCRdb to 2022 to 2024). The immunoSEQ hsTCRB v3.0 assay was used at survey level resolution to sequence the TRB variable region. TCRdb re-hosts the immuneACCESS table, in-frame sequences only. Its copies lack some clones; in the studies checked, an unresolved V gene accounts for under half of them, and the cause for the rest is not known. The sample contains 30,000 to 40,000 clones, 83% of them found a single time. The biggest ten clones account for 7.9% of the sample. Source: unsorted PBMCs, taken 0.4 years before starting antiretroviral therapy. The source of these receptors is a man between 18 and 29 years old with HIV.

This clone was recorded once. This chain connects TRBV7-9 to TRBJ2-7; weak D call: TRBD2 (5 bases). CDR3 size: 13 residues. V lost 1 base and J 7 bases, leaving 11 bases between the germline ends. Per the germline V gene, CDR1 is SEHNR and CDR2 is FQNEAQ (reference sequence). CDR3 protein: CASSLGPRDEQYF. The CDR3 nucleotides read TGTGCCAGCAGCTTAGGCCCGAGGGATGAGCAGTACTTC.

J is TRBJ2-1 and V is TRBV18; D uncertain. The CDR3 contains 13 residues. Per germline, CDR1 KGHSH and CDR2 LQKENI. The V end lost 0 bases, the J end lost 7 bases, and 7 bases lay between the germline ends. The CDR3 sequence: CASSPPGPNEQFF. The CDR3 DNA reads as TGTGCCAGCTCACCACCCGGGCCAAATGAGCAGTTCTTC.

CDR3 coding DNA: TGTGCCAGCAGCTTTACTGCAGGGATGGATAGTGGCTACACCTTC. Residues: CASSFTAGMDSGYTF. The rearrangement links TRBV11-3 to TRBJ1-2; perhaps TRBD1 as D (5 bases). Trimming pared 3 bases from V and 7 bases from J, leaving 18 bases between. In germline, CDR1 is SGHNT, CDR2 YENEEA. This CDR3 contains 15 residues.

The chain has TRBV11-1 and TRBJ1-1; D call uncertain. V was pared by 3 bases and J by 5 bases, with 7 bases between. Per germline, CDR1 SGHAT and CDR2 FQDESV (reference sequence). There are 12 residues in the CDR3. CDR3 protein: CASSFRNTEAFF. The CDR3 coding sequence is TGTGCCAGCAGCTTCAGGAATACTGAAGCTTTCTTT. The full variable domain, its missing parts supplied by reference TRBV11-1 and TRBJ1-1, is EAEVAQSPRYKITEKSQAVAFWCDPISGHATLYWYRQILGQGPELLVQFQDESVVDDSQLPKDRFSAERLKGVDSTLKIQPAELGDSAMYLCASSFRNTEAFFGQGTRLTVV.

The gene calls are TRBV6-6 and TRBJ2-7; the D is unclear. This CDR3 is built from 13 residues. V shed 2 bases and J shed 3 bases, with 8 bases lying between them. Germline V lookup: CDR1 MNHNY, CDR2 SVGAGI (reference sequence). DNA of the CDR3: TGTGCCAGCAGTTACGGAGCCAGCTACGAGCAGTACTTC. It encodes CASSYGASYEQYF.

V is TRBV6-5 and J is TRBJ1-2; TRBD1 might be the D (6 bases). The germline V gene has CDR1 MNHEY and CDR2 SVGAGI. The CDR3 consists of 16 residues. V was cut by 2 bases and J by 3 bases, with 16 bases left in between. The CDR3 sequence: CASSYHGQPEHYGYTF. CDR3 nucleotide sequence: TGTGCCAGCAGTTACCATGGACAGCCCGAACACTATGGCTACACCTTC.

J is TRBJ1-4 and V is TRBV7-9, with a tentative D call TRBD1 (6 bases). V dropped 4 bases and J dropped 6 bases, with 12 bases sitting between them. CDR3 length: 14 residues. Germline V gene data show CDR1 as SEHNR and CDR2 as FQNEAQ (reference sequence). CDR3 loop: CASSYGGRDEKLFF. In DNA form, the CDR3 reads TGTGCCAGCAGCTACGGGGGGCGGGATGAAAAACTGTTTTTT. Drawing the rest from reference TRBV7-9 and TRBJ1-4, the complete variable domain is DTGVSQNPRHKITKRGQNVTFRCDPISEHNRLYWYRQTLGQGPEFLTYFQNEAQLEKSRLLSDRFSAERPKGSFSTLEIQRTEQGDSAMYLCASSYGGRDEKLFFGSGTQLSVL.

This chain connects TRBV27 to TRBJ2-7, with 9 bases matching TRBD1. Germline loops: CDR1 MNHEY, CDR2 SMNVEV (reference sequence). V trimming: 1 base; J trimming: 6 bases; junction bases outside the gene matches: 13. This CDR3 is 17 amino acids long. The CDR3 reads CASSLFGQGLKVCEQYF. The CDR3 DNA sequence: TGTGCCAGCAGTTTATTCGGACAGGGGTTAAAAGTTTGCGAGCAGTACTTC.